The 32 T cell receptor beta chains below come from one sample, sequenced in a study of blood T cells in healthy people across ages. Using a J-beta primer mix together with a sample-barcoded 5' primer, a second PCR was run for about 7 to 12 cycles. MiXCR, applied by TCRdb to the 5' RACE reads, yields one record per CDR3 protein. The sample includes about 930,000 distinct CDR3 sequences, roughly 29% of them seen just once. In addition, the sample was reused for a study of T cells of mothers and their children.

The sequenced material came from blood. The receptors come from a woman aged 40 to 49 in good health.

The CDR3 DNA reads TGTGCCAGCAGTTACTCGCCGGACAATGAGCAGTTCTTC. It is translated as CASSYSPDNEQFF. The chain recombines TRBV6-5 with TRBJ2-1; D uncertain. Germline lookup yields CDR1 MNHEY and CDR2 SVGAGI. The CDR3 is 13 amino acids. Trimming took 0 bases from V and 5 from J, leaving 5 bases between them.

At least ten counts were recorded for this clonotype. The chain joins TRBV10-2 to TRBJ2-1; tentatively, D is TRBD1 (5 bases). Trimming cost V 6 bases and J 9 bases, with 12 bases left between them. The CDR3 sequence is 12 residues long. Per the germline V gene, CDR1 is WSHSY and CDR2 is SAAADI. This chain's CDR3 is CASRAGIIEQFF. The CDR3 nucleotides are TGCGCCAGCAGGGCAGGGATTATTGAGCAGTTCTTC.

There are a few counts of this clonotype. V and J are TRBV12-3 or TRBV12-4 and TRBJ1-2; D ambiguous. This CDR3 comprises 14 residues. With 2 bases removed from V and 2 bases from J, the gap between germline ends came to 9 bases. CDR3 amino acids: CASSLRAVNYGYTF. CDR3 nucleotide sequence: TGTGCCAGCAGTTTACGGGCGGTAAACTATGGCTACACCTTC.

This chain links TRBV5-1 with TRBJ1-2; the D gene is possibly TRBD1 (5 bases). The length of the CDR3 is 13 residues. CDR1 is SGHRS, CDR2 YFSETQ, per germline. V was pared by 0 bases and J by 6 bases, with 9 bases between. The CDR3 reads CASSLDSGHGYTF. The CDR3 coding sequence is TGCGCCAGCAGCTTGGACTCAGGGCATGGCTACACCTTC. The full variable domain, completed using reference TRBV5-1 and TRBJ1-2, is KAGVTQTPRYLIKTRGQQVTLSCSPISGHRSVSWYQQTPGQGLQFLFEYFSETQRNKGNFPGRFSGRQFSNSRSEMNVSTLELGDSALYLCASSLDSGHGYTFGSGTRLTVV.

There are many counts of this clonotype. The genes are TRBV2 and TRBJ2-5; D gene unclear. The CDR3 length is 13 residues. The germline V gene encodes CDR1 SNHLY and CDR2 FYNNEI. The V end was cut by 7 bases, the J end by 2 bases, with 11 bases between. The CDR3 reads CASNRFVQETQYF. The CDR3 DNA is TGTGCCAGCAACCGTTTCGTACAAGAGACCCAGTACTTC.

The chain has TRBV5-1 and TRBJ2-2; 7 bases map to TRBD1. The CDR3 runs 16 residues. The germline V gene has CDR1 SGHRS and CDR2 YFSETQ. Losses at the gene ends were 4 bases for V and 6 bases for J; bases not matched to a gene: 12. Here the CDR3 DNA reads TGCGCCAGCAGCCTGGGCGTCAGGGGGTCGTCCGGGGAGCTGTTTTTT. Translation gives CASSLGVRGSSGELFF.

This clonotype was observed many times. The chain is built from TRBV4-3 and TRBJ1-2; 8 nucleotides align to TRBD1. CDR1 LGHNA and CDR2 YSLEER come from the germline V gene. CDR3 length: 14 residues. V lost 1 base, J lost 6 bases, and 4 bases stayed unmatched. CDR3 region: CASSQGGQGHGYTF. CDR3 sequence (DNA): TGCGCCAGCAGCCAAGGAGGACAGGGCCATGGCTACACCTTC.

This clonotype was picked up a small number of times. The chain recombines TRBV12-3 or TRBV12-4 with TRBJ1-1; D is possibly TRBD1 (6 bases). The CDR3 is made up of 18 amino acids. Trimming removed 7 bases from V and 1 base from J, with 25 bases in between. The CDR3 DNA sequence: TGTGCCAGCATCAACCCTTCAGGGGCGGACAGACGGAACACTGAAGCTTTCTTT. Protein: CASINPSGADRRNTEAFF.

The V gene is TRBV20-1, the J gene TRBJ2-2; D unclear. V was pared by 3 bases and J by 7 bases, with 12 bases between. Germline loops: CDR1 DFQATT, CDR2 SNEGSKA (reference sequence). The CDR3 is made up of 13 amino acids. CDR3 DNA sequence: TGCAGTGCTAGGGGCTGGGCGAACGGGGAGCTGTTTTTT. It codes for CSARGWANGELFF.

This clonotype was counted ten times or more. This chain joins TRBV6-1 and TRBJ1-1; 7 bases match TRBD1. The CDR3 consists of 17 residues. Germline V gives CDR1 MNHNS, CDR2 SASEGT. Trimming cost V 2 bases and J 0 bases; bases outside gene matches: 9. The CDR3 is CASSERGPGTVNTEAFF. For the CDR3, the DNA is TGTGCCAGCAGTGAAAGAGGACCCGGGACAGTGAACACTGAAGCTTTCTTT.

J is TRBJ1-1 and V is TRBV20-1, with D possibly being TRBD1 (5 bases). Per the germline V gene, CDR1 is DFQATT and CDR2 is SNEGSKA (reference sequence). The CDR3 length is 14 residues. The ends were cut back, 1 base at V and 4 bases at J, with 13 bases in the middle. For the CDR3, the DNA is TGCAGTGCTAGAGTACCAGGGCCGAGCACTGAAGCTTTCTTT. It codes for CSARVPGPSTEAFF.

This clonotype was counted many times. This chain connects TRBV12-3 or TRBV12-4 to TRBJ2-7, with D possibly being TRBD1 (5 bases). The CDR3 is 15 residues long. V was shortened by 5 bases and J by 1 base, with 15 bases between the two germline ends. The CDR3 region has the DNA TGTGCCAGCAGTAATCGCGTGGGGCATTCCTACGAGCAGTACTTC. This sequence encodes CASSNRVGHSYEQYF.

In this sample, this clonotype turned up a few times. This chain links TRBV7-6 with TRBJ1-6; tentatively, D is TRBD1 (6 bases). Deletions cut 2 bases from V and 8 bases from J, with 10 bases between. The CDR3 has 14 residues. CDR1 and CDR2 (germline): SGHVS, FNYEAQ. DNA of the CDR3: TGTGCCAGCAGCTTAACGTCAGGGGATTCACCCCTCCACTTT. Its protein is CASSLTSGDSPLHF.

This clonotype turned up a few times. The chain joins TRBV6-5 to TRBJ1-2; no reliable D call. The CDR3 extends over 15 amino acids. Germline CDR1 is MNHEY and CDR2 is SVGAGI. The V end was cut by 0 bases, the J end by 4 bases, with 12 bases between. Written as DNA, the CDR3 is TGTGCCAGCAGTTACTCGAGCGGAGAGGCCTATGGCTACACCTTC. Protein: CASSYSSGEAYGYTF.

This chain joins TRBV10-3 and TRBJ1-3, with unresolved D. V was shortened by 6 bases and J by 0 bases, with 12 bases between the two germline ends. The CDR3 is 15 amino acids. Germline CDR1 ENHRY, CDR2 SYGVKD. In nucleotides, the CDR3 is TGTGCCATCAGCGACATAGGGTTCTCTGGAAACACCATATATTTT. This codes for CAISDIGFSGNTIYF.

The CDR3 DNA is TGTGCCAGCAGTGGTCACAGGGAAGCTGGATCACCCCTCCACTTT. It specifies CASSGHREAGSPLHF. The chain combines TRBV3-1 with TRBJ1-6, with D tentatively TRBD1 (6 bases). The CDR3 covers 15 residues. The germline CDR1 and CDR2 sequences are LGHDT and YNNKEL (reference sequence). Trimming took off 6 bases at V and 10 bases at J, with 19 bases between the two ends.

As concerns this clonotype: With a much larger clone just one base away, this may be a read error. The rearrangement joins TRBV7-3 to TRBJ1-1, with D uncertain. From germline, CDR1 is SGHTA and CDR2 FQGTGA. This CDR3 contains 13 residues. CDR3 coding DNA: TGTGCCGGCAGCTTAGAGGGAAGCACTGAAGCTTTCTTT. The encoded protein is CAGSLEGSTEAFF.

With regard to this clonotype: One end of the junction varies from germline; a read error may be responsible. V usage is TRBV7-9 and J usage is TRBJ1-2, with D maybe TRBD1 (5 bases). The CDR3 is made up of 15 amino acids. CDR1 and CDR2 from the germline V gene are SEHNR and FQNEAQ (reference sequence). The CDR3, as DNA: TGTGCCAGCAGCCGAACGGAGACAGCCGGAGATGGCTGCACCTTC. Encoded protein: CASSRTETAGDGCTF.

The chain carries TRBV20-1 and TRBJ1-2; possible D gene TRBD1, 5 bases. The CDR3 consists of 12 residues. Germline V gives CDR1 DFQATT, CDR2 SNEGSKA (reference sequence). Trimming took 3 bases from V and 4 from J, leaving 9 bases between them. The CDR3 coding sequence is TGCAGTGCTAGCCCCGGGACCTATGGCTACACCTTC. This sequence encodes CSASPGTYGYTF.

This clonotype turned up a few times. The chain carries TRBV2 and TRBJ2-7, with D perhaps TRBD2 (6 bases). Germline-derived CDR1 and CDR2 are SNHLY and FYNNEI. The CDR3 extends over 17 amino acids. Trimming cost V 0 bases and J 0 bases, with 15 bases left between them. CDR3: CASSEALREVYSYEQYF. The CDR3 DNA sequence: TGTGCCAGCAGTGAAGCGCTAAGGGAGGTTTACTCCTACGAGCAGTACTTC.

The rearrangement links TRBV28 to TRBJ2-1; the D is unclear. V lost 6 bases, J lost 8 bases, and 17 bases lay in between. CDR3 length: 14 residues. Germline V gene lookup returns CDR1 MDHEN and CDR2 SYDVKM. CDR3 protein: CASSLIRRNDEQFF. The CDR3 coding sequence is TGTGCCAGCAGCCTGATTCGGCGCAACGATGAGCAGTTCTTC.

The gene calls are TRBV4-3 and TRBJ2-1; 15 bases align to TRBD2. The germline V gene has CDR1 LGHNA and CDR2 YSLEER. This CDR3 has 16 amino acids. V was pared by 0 bases and J by 9 bases, with 3 bases of the junction left unmatched. CDR3 protein: CASSQDGTSGGREQFF. The DNA of the CDR3 is TGCGCCAGCAGCCAAGATGGGACTAGCGGGGGGCGTGAGCAGTTCTTC.

This clonotype has more than one count but fewer than ten. V gene TRBV7-6 combines with J gene TRBJ1-5; tentative D call: TRBD1 (6 bases). Trimming removed 5 bases at V and 6 bases at J, with 14 bases between. Germline CDR1 is SGHVS and CDR2 is FNYEAQ. This CDR3 has 14 residues. The CDR3 region has the DNA TGTGCCAGCAGCCCTGAGCCAGGGGTTCAGCCCCAGCATTTT. This translates into CASSPEPGVQPQHF. Based on the CDR3 plus reference TRBV7-6 and TRBJ1-5, the full variable domain is GAGVSQSPRYKVTKRGQDVALRCDPISGHVSLYWYRQALGQGPEFLTYFNYEAQQDKSGLPNDRFSAERPEGSISTLTIQRTEQRDSAMYRCASSPEPGVQPQHFGDGTRLSIL.

The table lists this clonotype with many counts. The chain combines TRBV7-2 with TRBJ1-1, with D perhaps matching TRBD1 (5 bases). V was shortened by 8 bases and J by 2 bases, with 15 bases between the two germline ends. Germline loops: CDR1 SGHTA, CDR2 FQGNSA. This CDR3 comprises 14 residues. DNA for the CDR3: TGTGCCAGCTATTGGGGGGGGTCAAACACTGAAGCTTTCTTT. The encoded protein is CASYWGGSNTEAFF.

V and J are TRBV5-1 and TRBJ2-1; D call uncertain. Germline V lookup: CDR1 SGHRS, CDR2 YFSETQ. V lost 0 bases and J lost 8, with 6 bases in between. CDR3 length: 12 amino acids. CDR3 sequence reads: CASSLVLDEQFF. The CDR3 nucleotides read TGCGCCAGCAGCTTGGTTCTTGATGAGCAGTTCTTC.

The rearrangement uses TRBV7-9 and TRBJ2-3, with D perhaps matching TRBD1 (5 bases). CDR1 is SEHNR, CDR2 FQNEAQ, per germline (reference sequence). V shed 1 base and J shed 4 bases, with 24 bases lying between them. The CDR3 consists of 19 residues. CDR3 nucleotides: TGTGCCAGCAGCTTAGGTCAGAGACAGCCTTACTTCACGGCAGATACGCAGTATTTT. The encoded protein is CASSLGQRQPYFTADTQYF.

In regard to this clonotype: A much more abundant neighbour one base away suggests this may be a read error. V is TRBV25-1 and J is TRBJ2-7, with D maybe TRBD1 (6 bases). CDR3 length: 15 residues. Between the trimmed V and J ends, which lost 3 bases and 8 bases, there was a span of 20 bases. CDR1 and CDR2 from the germline V gene are MGHDK and SYGVNS. The DNA for the CDR3 is TGTGCCAGCAGTGACCCCACAGGGCGACGGGAAAAGCAGTACTTC. Encoded protein: CASSDPTGRREKQYF.

This clonotype occurred many times. The V call is TRBV7-9, the J call TRBJ2-1, with TRBD2 matching over 9 bases. Trimming removed 3 bases from V and 10 bases from J; junction bases left unmatched: 1. In germline, CDR1 is SEHNR, CDR2 FQNEAQ (reference sequence). The CDR3 covers 12 residues. The CDR3 coding sequence is TGTGCCAGCAGCTTCAGCGGGGGGGAGCAGTTCTTC. Its translation is CASSFSGGEQFF.

Comment on this clonotype: Being one base from a much bigger clone, this may be a read error. This chain joins TRBV5-1 and TRBJ2-6; tentative D call: TRBD2 (6 bases). This CDR3 contains 17 residues. Germline V CDR1 and CDR2: SGHRS, YFSETQ. CDR3 DNA: TGCGCCAGCAGCCCAGGGACTCTGGGCTCTGGGGCCAACGTCCCGACTTTC. This translates into CASSPGTLGSGANVPTF.

This sequence joins TRBV12-5 and TRBJ1-1; D is ambiguous. The CDR3 runs to 13 residues. Trimming removed 2 bases at V and 2 bases at J, with 6 bases between. Germline V gene lookup returns CDR1 LGHNT and CDR2 FRNRAP. The CDR3 nucleotides read TGTGCTAGTGGTTTGCCCGGTAACACTGAAGCTTTCTTT. Its protein product is CASGLPGNTEAFF.

This clonotype was recorded at least ten times. The chain has TRBV2 and TRBJ1-1; D call uncertain. Germline V gene sequence: CDR1 SNHLY, CDR2 FYNNEI. With 6 bases removed from V and 1 base from J, the gap between germline ends came to 6 bases. The CDR3 has 12 amino acids. CDR3 region: CASSWTNTEAFF. The DNA of the CDR3 is TGTGCCAGCAGCTGGACGAACACTGAAGCTTTCTTT.

Ten or more counts support this clonotype. The V gene is TRBV5-6, the J gene TRBJ1-6, with 10 bases matching TRBD1. V was pared by 5 bases and J by 7 bases, with 6 bases of the junction left unmatched. The CDR3 extends over 15 amino acids. Germline loops: CDR1 SGHDT, CDR2 YYEEEE. CDR3 nucleotides: TGTGCCAGCAGGTACCGGGACAGGGGAAATTCACCCCTCCACTTT. This translates into CASRYRDRGNSPLHF.